This TCR beta chain was retrieved from a study of T cells in localized non-small cell lung cancer. Study findings and constraints: Prolonged overall survival went with higher T cell density in the blood. Heterogeneity cannot be ruled out, as sequencing used one tumor region only. Turning up in adjacent lung were a median approximately 60 of the top 100 tumor clones. Peak T cell clonality was found in uninvolved adjacent lung, exceeding tumor.

Only in-frame clones appear in the TCRdb table, and some are missing; sequencing was by immunoSEQ multiplex PCR. The data show around 8,000 clones, about 91% seen once. Germline V gene data show CDR1 as SGHNT and CDR2 as YYREEE (reference sequence). The CDR3 consists of 16 residues. The germline V and J ends were trimmed by 0 bases and 0 bases, with 10 bases remaining between them. About this clone: Antigen specificity is unknown.

This TCR came from a male donor older than 55 with stage II lung adenocarcinoma. The chain joins TRBV5-4 to TRBJ2-1; D is ambiguous. The sample here was peripheral blood mononuclear cells, taken before any cancer treatment. CDR3 DNA: TGTGCCAGCAGCTTGGCGGGCATGAGCTCCTACAATGAGCAGTTCTTC. Protein sequence: CASSLAGMSSYNEQFF. The whole variable domain, remainder taken from reference TRBV5-4 and TRBJ2-1, is ETGVTQSPTHLIKTRGQQVTLRCSSQSGHNTVSWYQQALGQGPQFIFQYYREEENGRGNFPPRFSGLQFPNYSSELNVNALELDDSALYLCASSLAGMSSYNEQFFGPGTRLTVL.